These T cell receptor beta chains were read from a single sample in a study of cytomegalovirus exposure and HLA in healthy donors. The repertoire was sequenced with immunoSEQ multiplex PCR; TCRdb's copy has only in-frame clones and lacks some. The table lists roughly 160,000 clones, roughly two thirds of them singletons. The specimen sequenced was PBMCs. These TCRs come from a woman in her twenties or thirties in good health and CMV-seronegative. The CDR3 runs from the conserved cysteine through the conserved F or W. The D gene is left open where the match is weak. Rows may omit the clone size; those that give it use once, few, many or a size class.

clone_size j_call d_call v_call cdr3_nt cdr3_aa
NA TRBJ2-3 TRBD2 TRBV19 TGTGCCAGTAGGAGGCGGGGGGGGGAGAACACAGATACGCAGTATTTT CASRRRGGENTDTQYF
once TRBJ2-7 TRBD2 TRBV7-9 TGTGCCAGCAGCTTCCGGGGGGCCTACGAGCAGTACTTC CASSFRGAYEQYF
NA TRBJ2-7 NA TRBV7-9 TGTTCCAGCAGCTTCTCTCACGAGCAGTACTTC CSSSFSHEQYF
NA TRBJ2-5 NA TRBV5-6 TGTGCCAGCAGCTCGCCGGCAGGTGTCTGGATCCAAGAGACCCAGTACTTC CASSSPAGVWIQETQYF
NA TRBJ2-1 NA TRBV29-1 TGCAGCGTTGAAGGCAGCGTCTACAGGGAGAATGAGCAGTTCTTC CSVEGSVYRENEQFF
few TRBJ1-2 TRBD1 TRBV10-3 TGTGCCATCGCCCGGGACAGGGTTAATGGCTACACCTTC CAIARDRVNGYTF
few TRBJ1-2 TRBD1 TRBV6-5 TGTGCCAGCAGACTACAGGGGAACTATGGCTACACCTTC CASRLQGNYGYTF
NA TRBJ2-3 TRBD1 TRBV19 TGTGCCAGTAGCCGGGACAGGGATGCAGATACGCAGTATTTT CASSRDRDADTQYF
few TRBJ2-1 TRBD1 TRBV5-6 TGTGCCAGCAGCAGTGACCCGGGACAGGGGGCTTATGAGCAGTTCTTC CASSSDPGQGAYEQFF
NA TRBJ2-5 TRBD2 TRBV27 TGTGCCAGCAGCCGTAGCGGGAGGATGGAGACCCAGTACTTC CASSRSGRMETQYF
NA TRBJ2-7 TRBD2 TRBV5-8 TGTGCCAGCAGCCCCCGGGGGGGGGCCAACGAGCAGTACTTC CASSPRGGANEQYF
few TRBJ1-5 NA TRBV7-9 TGTGCCAGCAGCCTCGAAGACAGGCCCCAGCATTTT CASSLEDRPQHF
NA TRBJ2-2 NA TRBV5-1 TGCGCCAGCAGCTTGGAGACAACCTGGAACACCGGGGAGCTGTTTTTT CASSLETTWNTGELFF
NA TRBJ1-4 NA TRBV30 TGTGCCTGGAGTAGACTCAGGGATGGTGAAAAACTGTTTTTT CAWSRLRDGEKLFF
few TRBJ1-4 NA TRBV5-1 TGCGCCAGCAGCGTGCGGGGGGTGAATGAAAAACTGTTTTTT CASSVRGVNEKLFF
NA TRBJ2-7 TRBD2 TRBV7-9 TGTGCCAGCAGCTCGCGGGGGGAACCCTCCTACGAGCAGTACTTC CASSSRGEPSYEQYF
NA TRBJ2-3 NA TRBV21-1 TGTGCCAGCGGGGGGAGGGGCACAGATACGCAGTATTTT CASGGRGTDTQYF
NA TRBJ2-7 NA TRBV4-1 TGCGCCAGCAGCCAAGCTAGTAGTAGGGGTTTCGAGCAGTACTTC CASSQASSRGFEQYF
few TRBJ1-5 TRBD1 TRBV7-2 TGTGCCAGCAGCCCTTGGACAGGACTCCAGCATTTT CASSPWTGLQHF
NA TRBJ1-4 NA TRBV30 TGTGCCTGGAGGGAAGACCTAAGCGGCGAAAAACTGTTTTTT CAWREDLSGEKLFF
NA TRBJ2-3 TRBD2 TRBV28 TGTGCCAGCAGCTGGACTAGCGGCACAGATACGCAGTATTTT CASSWTSGTDTQYF
NA TRBJ2-1 TRBD1 TRBV7-9 TGTGCCAGCAGCTTACTGACAGGGGGCGGGTACAATGAGCAGTTCTTC CASSLLTGGGYNEQFF
NA TRBJ2-1 TRBD2 TRBV7-3 TGTGCCAGCAGCTCGCCAACTAGCGGGGGCAATGAGCAGTTCTTC CASSSPTSGGNEQFF
NA TRBJ2-1 TRBD2 TRBV7-2 TGTGCCACGATAGCGGGAGGTTCCGTGAATGAGCAGTTCTTC CATIAGGSVNEQFF
NA TRBJ1-5 NA TRBV30 TGTGCCTGGAGTGCCCGAGGCAGGGTGGGCCAAGGCAATCAGCCCCAGCATTTT CAWSARGRVGQGNQPQHF
NA TRBJ1-2 NA TRBV5-1 TGCGCCAGCAGCCGACAGGATAACTATGGCTACACCTTC CASSRQDNYGYTF
NA TRBJ1-2 TRBD1 TRBV5-1 TGCGCCAGCAGCATCGGACAGGGCGGGTATGGCTACACCTTC CASSIGQGGYGYTF
NA TRBJ1-5 NA TRBV7-9 TGTGCCAGCAGCTTAGGGACAGCCGATAATCAGCCCCAGCATTTT CASSLGTADNQPQHF
NA TRBJ1-5 TRBD1 TRBV2 TGTGCCAGCAGTATGGGACAGAACAATCAGCCCCAGCATTTT CASSMGQNNQPQHF
few TRBJ1-2 TRBD1 TRBV9 TGTGCCAGCAGCCAGGGACAGGGGGCCTATGGCTACACCTTC CASSQGQGAYGYTF
NA TRBJ2-1 NA TRBV9 TGTGCCAGCAGCGCCGTCGCTGGGCTGGGACACCTTCCCCATGAGCAGTTCTTC CASSAVAGLGHLPHEQFF
NA TRBJ1-6 NA TRBV9 TGTGCCAGCAGCGTTGGGCCCAGGGATAATTCACCCCTCCACTTT CASSVGPRDNSPLHF